This TCR delta chain was identified in a study of gamma delta lymphoproliferative disorders and STAT genes (dated by TCRdb to between 2018 and 2020). Describing the broader study: Gamma-chain libraries were prepared from at least 50 ng of genomic DNA using the LymphoTrack Dx TCRG Assay. Because no corresponding Invivoscribe delta assay was available, delta-chain libraries were prepared according to the standard operating procedure of the EuroClonality-NGS working group. Within a larger immunophenotypic and STAT-mutation study, TCR gamma and delta CDR3 repertoires were profiled by deep sequencing in Tgammadelta lymphoproliferative disease patients and healthy controls. To confirm results, a couple of gamma-chain samples and every delta-chain sample were sequenced twice.

In both library preparation methods, multiplex PCR was run with primers aimed at the conserved V and J regions of the TCR genes. After purification and pooling, the amplicons were sequenced on an Illumina MiSeq platform. The paper's processing steps were these. V(D)J alignment, clonotype assembly and translation were handled by MiXCR, while functionality assessment and CDR3 repertoire analyses were done with VDJtools. CDR3 was defined according to IMGT, and analyses were limited to productive sequences using functional genes, with ORF genes and pseudogenes excluded. A custom Python script was used to look across all patients and controls for identical amino acid CDR3s belonging to major clonotypes, meaning those with a frequency of >=5%. To compare clonotype frequencies between patients and controls, a one-sided non-parametric Wilcoxon test was applied. The public reads were reprocessed by TCRdb using CATT, and rows of matching DNA were later combined. The V and J calls come from TCRdb's annotation, not from the publication. This sample is represented by roughly 1,400 delta-chain clones; less than 3.5% of them were singletons. The ten top clones hold about 15% of the sample.

Via the germline V gene, CDR1 is TSWWSYY and CDR2 QGS. Here V drops 3 bases and J drops 0 bases, and the junction holds 26 bases not matched to any gene. There are 23 amino acids in the CDR3, from cysteine to phenylalanine inclusive. Of the read, only the CDR3 DNA is kept; its 69 bases are in frame from base 1. By share, this clone ranks as large (0.1 to 1%). Its antigen is still unknown. No base-level quality is on record; no much larger clone is a single base apart. Results and caveats for the whole study, not just this receptor: When whole repertoires were clustered, patient gamma repertoires were grouped separately from healthy controls, whereas no separation between groups was observed for delta repertoires. Almost every major gamma and delta clonotype in patients was public, meaning shared with at least one healthy donor, and only two gamma clonotypes were private to disease. According to the authors, NGS specificity may be reduced at low frequencies, so whether leukemic clones are public or private needs confirmation. Leukemic cells were skewed toward terminal effectors, whereas control T cells likely spanned varied maturation stages, a difference potentially limiting comparisons between patients and controls.

Genomic DNA from peripheral blood mononuclear cells isolated from patients and controls was used for TCR sequencing. The control group, matched to the patients for age and sex, consisted of 23 healthy adult blood donors (12 males and around 11 females) with a median age of nearly 65 years. The sample consisted of blood. The TCR sequence derives from a human donor in good health. Rearrangement joined TRDV1 to TRDJ1, and TRDD2 aligns with 9 junction nucleotides. CDR3 sequence: CALGEPSYNPLMWWGLDTDKLIF. The DNA sequence is as follows: TGTGCTCTTGGGGAGCCTTCCTACAACCCACTGATGTGGTGGGGGTTGGACACCGATAAACTCATCTTT.